The 10 T cell receptor beta chains below were found in one sample sequenced in a study of PD-1 blockade in classical Hodgkin lymphoma. The repertoire was sequenced with immunoSEQ multiplex PCR; TCRdb's copy has only in-frame clones and lacks some. The sample consists of fewer than 9,000 clones, 70% to 90% of them appearing once. The time point is: cycle 4 day 1 (C4D1), after 6 weeks of nivolumab. Every patient experienced relapse after autologous stem cell transplantation, and brentuximab vedotin exposure varied. The input for sequencing was peripheral blood mononuclear cells (PBMCs), taken before the fourth cycle of nivolumab. The receptors derive from a human donor with classical Hodgkin lymphoma.

The genes are TRBV4-3 and TRBJ1-2, with TRBD1 matching 7 bases. The CDR3 contains 16 residues. With 2 bases clipped from V and 0 bases from J, the junction kept 6 bases outside the gene matches. Germline CDR1 reads LGHNA; CDR2 reads YSLEER. CDR3 sequence: CASSQWDSSANYGYTF. CDR3 coding DNA: TGCGCCAGCAGCCAATGGGACAGCTCCGCTAACTATGGCTACACCTTC.

The rearrangement links TRBV10-1 to TRBJ2-6; D gene ambiguous. V was pared by 10 bases and J by 5 bases, with 24 bases between. This CDR3 spans 17 amino acids. Germline-derived CDR1 and CDR2 are WNHNN and SYGVQD (reference sequence). This CDR3 is CAMRSKDRQSRANVLTF. The CDR3 DNA follows: TGCGCCATGCGAAGTAAAGATCGCCAAAGTCGGGCCAACGTCCTGACTTTC.

In its sample, this clone was seen once. The chain has TRBV2 and TRBJ2-1, with D perhaps given as TRBD1 or TRBD2 (6 bases each). Trimming shortened V by 1 base and J by 9 bases, and 13 bases separated the two germline ends. This CDR3 comprises 14 residues. Germline V lookup: CDR1 SNHLY, CDR2 FYNNEI. The DNA for the CDR3 is TGTGCCAGCAGTGAAGGAGGGGGGTATGGTGAGCAGTTCTTC. Residues: CASSEGGGYGEQFF.

The chain has TRBV28 and TRBJ2-7, with D possibly being TRBD2 (6 bases). Germline V gene data show CDR1 as MDHEN and CDR2 as SYDVKM. The CDR3 runs 15 residues. Trimming removed 2 bases from V and 3 bases from J, with 14 bases in between. CDR3: CASSLGGVGNYEQYF. CDR3 DNA sequence: TGTGCCAGCAGTTTAGGCGGGGTTGGGAACTACGAGCAGTACTTC. The entire variable domain, with the rest obtained from reference TRBV28 and TRBJ2-7, is as follows: DVKVTQSSRYLVKRTGEKVFLECVQDMDHENMFWYRQDPGLGLRLIYFSYDVKMKEKGDIPEGYSVSREKKERFSLILESASTNQTSMYLCASSLGGVGNYEQYFGPGTRLTVT.

This chain links TRBV7-9 with TRBJ2-1; 7 bases map to TRBD2. After removal of 4 bases from V and 2 bases from J, the junction contained 8 bases not matched to a gene. The CDR3 contains 16 residues. Germline V CDR1 and CDR2: SEHNR, FQNEAQ (reference sequence). The CDR3 here is CASSSGSGMTYNEQFF. CDR3 sequence (DNA): TGTGCCAGCAGCTCCGGGAGCGGGATGACCTACAATGAGCAGTTCTTC.

V and J are TRBV27 and TRBJ2-1; D may match TRBD1 or TRBD2 (5 bases each). In germline, CDR1 is MNHEY, CDR2 SMNVEV (reference sequence). This CDR3 contains 14 residues. The V end was cut by 2 bases, the J end by 10 bases, with 15 bases between. CDR3 loop: CASSLPGPLTEQFF. In DNA form, the CDR3 reads TGTGCCAGCAGTTTACCGGGACCGCTAACCGAGCAGTTCTTC.

The chain recombines TRBV5-5 with TRBJ2-5; D call uncertain. The germline gives CDR1 SGHKS, CDR2 YYEKEE (reference sequence). The CDR3 contains 11 residues. V lost 0 bases to trimming and J lost 5 bases, with 2 bases between them. The CDR3 nucleotides are TGTGCCAGCAGCTTGGCTGAGACCCAGTACTTC. Its translation: CASSLAETQYF.

This chain uses TRBV11-2 with TRBJ1-5; D call uncertain. CDR1 and CDR2 from the germline V gene are SGHAT and FQNNGV. CDR3 size: 14 residues. Trimming stripped 1 base from V and 2 bases from J, with 6 bases between. CDR3 bases: TGTGCCAGCAGCTTAGGGTTTGGCAATCAGCCCCAGCATTTT. It encodes CASSLGFGNQPQHF.

The chain recombines TRBV10-2 with TRBJ2-2, with D perhaps matching TRBD1 or TRBD2 (5 bases each). Per germline, CDR1 WSHSY and CDR2 SAAADI. There are 14 residues in the CDR3. V lost 7 bases and J 8 bases, leaving 17 bases between the germline ends. This CDR3 reads CASNLGRPRGELFF. CDR3 nucleotide sequence: TGCGCCAGCAATTTGGGACGCCCGCGTGGGGAGCTGTTTTTT.

This clone was recorded once. V and J are TRBV19 and TRBJ1-2, with TRBD1 matching 8 bases. In germline, CDR1 is LNHDA, CDR2 SQIVND (reference sequence). The J segment lost 0 bases and the V segment lost 3 bases, leaving 6 bases of the junction unmatched. CDR3 length equals 16 residues. The CDR3 region is CASSIYGTGANYGYTF. Here the CDR3 DNA reads TGTGCCAGTAGTATCTACGGGACAGGAGCTAACTATGGCTACACCTTC.